The 20 T cell receptor beta chains given below trace back to one sample, sequenced in a study of cytomegalovirus exposure and HLA in healthy donors. The PCR was carried out with 60 Vbeta primers and 13 Jbeta primers. The method was immunoSEQ multiplex PCR; TCRdb's version includes in-frame clones alone and lacks a portion of them. The sample includes roughly 180,000 clones, 78% of them seen just once. The source material was PBMCs. All receptors come from a female donor in good health and CMV-seronegative.

The J gene is TRBJ2-2, the V gene TRBV2; 7 bases map to TRBD2. This CDR3 comprises 16 residues. The germline V gene encodes CDR1 SNHLY and CDR2 FYNNEI. V was pared by 3 bases and J by 4 bases, with 8 bases of the junction left unmatched. The CDR3 is CASSDVASGPTGELFF. For the CDR3, the DNA is TGTGCCAGCAGTGATGTGGCTAGCGGACCCACCGGGGAGCTGTTTTTT.

This clone was counted a few times. The chain combines TRBV7-6 with TRBJ2-5, with D possibly being TRBD2 (6 bases). Trimming took off 1 base at V and 5 bases at J, with 11 bases between the two ends. The CDR3 contains 14 residues. Germline V gene lookup returns CDR1 SGHVS and CDR2 FNYEAQ. CDR3: CASSLVVEGETQYF. The DNA for the CDR3 is TGTGCCAGCAGCTTAGTAGTGGAGGGGGAGACCCAGTACTTC.

The sample holds a few counts of this clone. This chain connects TRBV7-8 to TRBJ1-3; D perhaps matches TRBD1 (6 bases). Germline V gene sequence: CDR1 SGHVS, CDR2 FQNEAQ. Trimming took off 5 bases at V and 4 bases at J, with 18 bases between the two ends. The CDR3 runs to 16 residues. The CDR3 here is CASSPWTAAAGNTIYF. The CDR3 DNA sequence: TGTGCCAGCAGCCCCTGGACAGCCGCTGCCGGAAACACCATATATTTT.

This clone was seen more than once but under ten times. The chain has TRBV10-1 and TRBJ2-7; a possible D gene is TRBD2 (6 bases). This CDR3 region has 18 residues. The germline V gene encodes CDR1 WNHNN and CDR2 SYGVQD (reference sequence). Trimming shortened V by 3 bases and J by 6 bases, and 27 bases separated the two germline ends. This CDR3 reads CASSETSPEGGEEREQYF. CDR3 DNA sequence: TGCGCCAGCAGTGAAACTAGTCCGGAGGGTGGTGAGGAGCGCGAGCAGTACTTC.

The chain recombines TRBV15 with TRBJ1-1, with D possibly matching TRBD1 (6 bases). The V gene's germline CDR1 is LNHNV and CDR2 YYDKDF (reference sequence). V was pared by 0 bases and J by 3 bases, with 17 bases between. The CDR3 extends over 17 amino acids. The CDR3 nucleotides read TGTGCCACCAGCAGAGAACAGTCTTGGACAGAGGACACTGAAGCTTTCTTT. Translated: CATSREQSWTEDTEAFF.

This chain uses TRBV11-2 with TRBJ2-1, with D hard to call. The V end was cut by 5 bases, the J end by 6 bases, with 20 bases between. This CDR3 region has 16 residues. Per the germline V gene, CDR1 is SGHAT and CDR2 is FQNNGV. The CDR3 region is CASSARLISLGNEQFF. The CDR3 nucleotides are TGTGCCAGCAGCGCCCGACTGATATCCCTTGGCAATGAGCAGTTCTTC. Full variable domain (rest looked up from reference TRBV11-2 and TRBJ2-1): EAGVAQSPRYKIIEKRQSVAFWCNPISGHATLYWYQQILGQGPKLLIQFQNNGVVDDSQLPKDRFSAERLKGVDSTLKIQPAKLEDSAVYLCASSARLISLGNEQFFGPGTRLTVL.

V gene TRBV7-9 combines with J gene TRBJ1-1, with TRBD1 identical over 7 bases. The CDR3 is 15 amino acids. The germline V gene has CDR1 SEHNR and CDR2 FQNEAQ (reference sequence). The V gene end was trimmed by 3 bases and the J gene end by 0 bases; junction bases not matched to a gene: 4. CDR3: CASSFRDSMNTEAFF. The CDR3 nucleotides read TGTGCCAGCAGCTTCCGGGACAGCATGAACACTGAAGCTTTCTTT.

CDR3 sequence (DNA): TGTGCCATCAGTGGGACCGAACCTCGGGGCTATGGCTACACCTTC. It is translated as CAISGTEPRGYGYTF. The V call is TRBV10-3, the J call TRBJ1-2; D not certain. Per germline, CDR1 ENHRY and CDR2 SYGVKD. V lost 4 bases to trimming and J lost 4 bases, with 16 bases between them. The CDR3 contains 15 residues.

This clone was found a few times. This rearrangement joins TRBV7-8 to TRBJ2-1; TRBD2 agrees at 14 bases. After removal of 1 base from V and 5 bases from J, the junction contained 4 bases not matched to a gene. The CDR3 is made up of 17 amino acids. Germline V gives CDR1 SGHVS, CDR2 FQNEAQ. The CDR3 sequence: CASSLGKGLAGDNEQFF. The CDR3 bases are TGTGCCAGCAGCTTAGGTAAGGGACTAGCGGGAGACAATGAGCAGTTCTTC.

V usage is TRBV6-6 and J usage is TRBJ2-7, with unresolved D. Germline values: CDR1 MNHNY, CDR2 SVGAGI (reference sequence). Trimming pared 2 bases from V and 5 bases from J, leaving 13 bases between. The CDR3 extends over 14 amino acids. The CDR3 here is CASSYGLIRHEQYF. The DNA for the CDR3 is TGTGCCAGCAGTTACGGCCTCATTCGCCACGAGCAGTACTTC.

This clone showed up just a few times. The chain uses TRBV19 and TRBJ2-1; 8 positions agree with TRBD2. Trimming removed 8 bases from V and 0 bases from J; junction bases left unmatched: 3. The CDR3 length is 14 residues. CDR1 is LNHDA and CDR2 is SQIVND in the germline V gene (reference sequence). DNA for the CDR3: TGTGCCAGTTCCGGGACTAGCTCCTACAATGAGCAGTTCTTC. Its protein product is CASSGTSSYNEQFF.

This clone was observed a handful of times. The rearrangement links TRBV11-1 to TRBJ1-1; 7 bases fit TRBD1. This CDR3 has 14 amino acids. CDR1 SGHAT and CDR2 FQDESV come from the germline V gene (reference sequence). With V trimmed by 1 base and J by 5 bases, 4 bases remained unmatched. The CDR3 DNA is TGTGCCAGCAGCTTAGAAGTGACAGGGACTGAAGCTTTCTTT. It encodes CASSLEVTGTEAFF.

As concerns this clone: The sample carries other DNA sequences with the same CDR3. This sequence joins TRBV5-1 and TRBJ2-2, with 7 positions matching TRBD1. The ends lost 4 bases at V and 0 bases at J; junction bases unmatched: 3. This CDR3 is built from 15 residues. Germline CDR1 is SGHRS and CDR2 is YFSETQ. CDR3 region: CASSLGTANTGELFF. CDR3 in DNA: TGCGCCAGCAGCCTTGGGACAGCGAACACCGGGGAGCTGTTTTTT.

The chain links TRBV6-4 to TRBJ2-2; no reliable D call. This CDR3 comprises 12 residues. Looked up from germline, CDR1 is MRHNA and CDR2 is SNTAGT. The V gene lost 1 base and the J gene lost 8 bases, with 5 bases spanning the gap. The CDR3 here is CASSDLTGELFF. As DNA, the CDR3 is TGTGCCAGCAGTGACTTGACAGGGGAGCTGTTTTTT.

V gene TRBV30 combines with J gene TRBJ2-5; D unresolved. The J call may be mistaken, given a closer DNA end match to TRBJ2-7. The CDR3 has 11 residues. CDR1 is GTSNPN and CDR2 is SVGIG in the germline V gene (reference sequence). This CDR3 reads CAWSVLNEQYF. The CDR3 region has the DNA TGTGCCTGGAGTGTACTTAACGAGCAGTACTTC.

The rearrangement links TRBV11-1 to TRBJ2-7; D is perhaps TRBD2 (5 bases). Trimming shortened V by 5 bases and J by 2 bases, and 16 bases separated the two germline ends. CDR3 size: 15 residues. CDR1 SGHAT and CDR2 FQDESV come from the germline V gene (reference sequence). Here the CDR3 DNA reads TGTGCCAGCAGCGACCCAAGGGTCGGGACCTACGAGCAGTACTTC. Encoded protein: CASSDPRVGTYEQYF.

The chain is built from TRBV4-3 and TRBJ2-7; D is perhaps TRBD1 (5 bases). Trimming took 1 base from V and 5 from J, leaving 12 bases between them. The CDR3 consists of 14 residues. Germline assignment: CDR1 LGHNA and CDR2 YSLEER. The CDR3 is CASSQGSGINEQYF. CDR3 nucleotide sequence: TGCGCCAGCAGCCAAGGGTCAGGGATCAACGAGCAGTACTTC.

In regard to this clone: The junction does not match germline at one end; this may be a read error. V gene TRBV7-9 combines with J gene TRBJ2-2; 13 bases match TRBD2. The germline gives CDR1 SEHNR, CDR2 FQNEAQ (reference sequence). This CDR3 has 18 amino acids. The CDR3 region has the DNA TGTACCAGCAGCTCGGGACTAGCGGGGCCACCGAACACCGGGGAACTGTTTTTT. Protein product: CTSSSGLAGPPNTGELFF.

V and J are TRBV10-3 and TRBJ1-2; 9 bases line up with TRBD1. V was pared by 8 bases and J by 2 bases, with 9 bases of the junction left unmatched. The CDR3 sequence is 15 residues long. Per the germline V gene, CDR1 is ENHRY and CDR2 is SYGVKD. The CDR3 coding sequence is TGTGCCATCCAAAGAATACAGGGGGCGAACTATGGCTACACCTTC. Protein: CAIQRIQGANYGYTF.

J is TRBJ1-2 and V is TRBV11-1; D is ambiguous. Deletions cut 10 bases from V and 4 bases from J, with 28 bases between. Looked up from germline, CDR1 is SGHAT and CDR2 is FQDESV (reference sequence). The CDR3 extends over 17 amino acids. CDR3 nucleotides: TGTGCCAACAGTTCCGGACCCTTCGGGGATCCCTTCTATGGCTACACCTTC. It encodes CANSSGPFGDPFYGYTF.